The entry that follows covers one T cell receptor (beta chain) sequence. Its antigen is not identified. The CDR3 is 16 residues long. Germline loops: CDR1 SGHAT, CDR2 FQNNGV. Trimming cost V 4 bases and J 0 bases, with 13 bases left between them. Individual cDNA molecules received unique molecular identifiers during library preparation. MiXCR, run by TCRdb on the 5' RACE reads, gives a single entry per CDR3 protein. The sample includes about 83,000 distinct CDR3 sequences, approximately 13% of them seen just once. The sample is drawn from a study of early T cells in non-severe SARS-CoV-2 infection. Study-wide findings and caveats: VDJdb matches were skewed toward anti-spike CD8 T cell responses.

Sequencing used whole blood. The rearrangement joins TRBV11-2 to TRBJ1-3; D gene ambiguous. This clonotype was sampled from an adult who was a healthcare worker with PCR-confirmed SARS-CoV-2 infection or an uninfected control (not recorded which). The CDR3 spells CASSSLRGGSGNTIYF. Here the CDR3 DNA reads TGTGCCAGCAGCTCTCTACGGGGAGGCTCTGGAAACACCATATATTTT.